This T cell receptor (beta chain) was observed in a study of post-analysis software for immune sequencing data. Study at large: Some patients lacked subtype; others had relapsing-remitting, secondary progressive or progressive-relapsing disease. Study-wide results and limits: A significant reduction in normalized Chao1 diversity was observed in multiple sclerosis patients versus controls. The five TRBV segments detected at higher frequency in patients than in controls included TRBV5-6, TRBV5-1 and TRBV20-1.

cDNA libraries for TCR beta contained unique molecular identifiers. TCRdb reprocessed the PCR reads with MiXCR, giving one entry per CDR3 protein. This table holds around 200,000 distinct CDR3 sequences, roughly 30% found once. This clonotype was observed a few times. Its antigen is not identified. Trimming took 5 bases from V and 5 from J; bases not matched to a gene: 5. The CDR3 totals 14 residues. The germline V gene encodes CDR1 SEHNR and CDR2 FQNEAQ (reference sequence). The receptor was isolated from a girl aged 2-17 years with multiple sclerosis. Sequencing was done on a sample of blood. The chain employs TRBV7-9 and TRBJ2-7; 11 bases are shared with TRBD1. The CDR3 protein is CASSPGQGAHEQYF. The CDR3, as DNA: TGTGCCAGCAGCCCCGGACAGGGGGCCCACGAGCAGTACTTC.